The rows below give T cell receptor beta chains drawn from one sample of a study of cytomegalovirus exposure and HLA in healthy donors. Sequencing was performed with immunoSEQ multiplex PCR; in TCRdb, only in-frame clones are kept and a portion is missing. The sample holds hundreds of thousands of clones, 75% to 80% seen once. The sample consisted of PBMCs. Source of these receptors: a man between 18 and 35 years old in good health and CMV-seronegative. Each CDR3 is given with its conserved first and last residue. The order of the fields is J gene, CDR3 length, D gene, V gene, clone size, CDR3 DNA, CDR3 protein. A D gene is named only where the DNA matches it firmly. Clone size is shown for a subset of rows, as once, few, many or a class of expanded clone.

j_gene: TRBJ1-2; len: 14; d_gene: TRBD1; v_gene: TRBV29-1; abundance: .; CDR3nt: TGCAGCGTCCCGGGACAGGAAACTAACTATGGCTACACCTTC; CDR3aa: CSVPGQETNYGYTF
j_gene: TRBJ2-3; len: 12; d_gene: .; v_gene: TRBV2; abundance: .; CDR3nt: TGTGCCAGCGTTCGGAGCACAGATACGCAGTATTTT; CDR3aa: CASVRSTDTQYF
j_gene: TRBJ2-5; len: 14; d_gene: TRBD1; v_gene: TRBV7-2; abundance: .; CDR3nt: TGTGCCAGCAGCTTCCGGGACAGGAAAGAGACCCAGTACTTC; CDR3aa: CASSFRDRKETQYF
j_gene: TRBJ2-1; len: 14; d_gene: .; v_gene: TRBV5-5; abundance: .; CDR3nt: TGTGCCAGCAGCTTGGAGGCGGGGGCGAATGAGCAGTTCTTC; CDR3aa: CASSLEAGANEQFF
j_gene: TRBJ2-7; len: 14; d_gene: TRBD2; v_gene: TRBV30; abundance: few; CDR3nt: TGTGCCTGGAGTGTGACTAGCGGGCTCTACGAGCAGTACTTC; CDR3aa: CAWSVTSGLYEQYF
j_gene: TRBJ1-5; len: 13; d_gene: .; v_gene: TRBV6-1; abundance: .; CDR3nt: TGTGCCAGCAGTGATGGCACCAATCAGCCCCAGCATTTT; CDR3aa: CASSDGTNQPQHF
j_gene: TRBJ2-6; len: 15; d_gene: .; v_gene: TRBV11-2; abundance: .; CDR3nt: TGTGCCAGCAGCTTTCGGGTCTCTGGGGCCAACGTCCTGACTTTC; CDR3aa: CASSFRVSGANVLTF
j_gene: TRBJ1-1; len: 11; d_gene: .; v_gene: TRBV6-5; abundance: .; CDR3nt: TGTGCCAGCAGTTACAACTCTGAAGCTTTCTTT; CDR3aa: CASSYNSEAFF
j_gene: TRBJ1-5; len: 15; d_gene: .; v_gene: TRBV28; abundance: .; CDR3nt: TGTGCCAGCAGTCGAGACAGTATAACAAATCAGCCCCAGCATTTT; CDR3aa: CASSRDSITNQPQHF
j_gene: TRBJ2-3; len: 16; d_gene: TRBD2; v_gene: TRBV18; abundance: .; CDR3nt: TGTGCCAGCTCTACCGGACTAGCGGGAGTCGGAGGTACGCAGTATTTT; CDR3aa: CASSTGLAGVGGTQYF
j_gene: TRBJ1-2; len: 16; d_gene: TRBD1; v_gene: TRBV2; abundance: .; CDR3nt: TGTGCCAGCAGTCTCGGGACAGGGTCAGGGATCTATGGCTACACCTTC; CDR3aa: CASSLGTGSGIYGYTF
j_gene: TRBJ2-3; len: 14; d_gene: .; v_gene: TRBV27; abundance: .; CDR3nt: TGTGCCAGCAGTCTCCAGACTAGCACAGATACGCAGTATTTT; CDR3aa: CASSLQTSTDTQYF
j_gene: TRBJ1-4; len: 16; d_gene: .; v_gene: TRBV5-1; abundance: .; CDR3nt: TGCGCCAGCAGCTGGGAGCCCGTAAGGGCTAATGAAAAACTGTTTTTT; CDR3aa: CASSWEPVRANEKLFF
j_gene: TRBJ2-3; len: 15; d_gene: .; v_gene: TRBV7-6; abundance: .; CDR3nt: TGTGCCAGCAGCTTAGCGCCCGGGGGAACAGATACGCAGTATTTT; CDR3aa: CASSLAPGGTDTQYF
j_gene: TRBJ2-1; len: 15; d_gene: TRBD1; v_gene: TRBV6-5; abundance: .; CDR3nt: TGTGCCAGCAGCCCTCCGACAGGGGCCTACAATGAGCAGTTCTTC; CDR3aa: CASSPPTGAYNEQFF
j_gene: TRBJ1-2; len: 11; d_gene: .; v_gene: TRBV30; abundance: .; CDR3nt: TGTGCCTGGGAGGGATTTGAGGGCTACACCTTC; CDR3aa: CAWEGFEGYTF
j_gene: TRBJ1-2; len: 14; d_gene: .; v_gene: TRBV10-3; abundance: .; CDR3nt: TGTGCCATCAGTCGGGACTCGGGGGACTATGGCTACACCTTC; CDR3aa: CAISRDSGDYGYTF
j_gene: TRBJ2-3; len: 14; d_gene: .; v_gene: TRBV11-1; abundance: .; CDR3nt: TGTGCCAGCAGCTTAGTCTCAGGGGCAGATACGCAGTATTTT; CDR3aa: CASSLVSGADTQYF
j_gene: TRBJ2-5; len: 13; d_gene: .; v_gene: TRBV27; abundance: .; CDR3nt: TGTGCCAGCAGTTCAGGAGGGCTGGAGACCCAGTACTTC; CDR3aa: CASSSGGLETQYF
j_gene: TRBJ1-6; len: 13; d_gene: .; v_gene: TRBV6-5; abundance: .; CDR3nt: TGTGCCAGCCACAGGGTTAGACATTCACCCCTCCACTTT; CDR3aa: CASHRVRHSPLHF
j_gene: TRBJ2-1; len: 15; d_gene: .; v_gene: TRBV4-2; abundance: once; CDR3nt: TGTGCCAGCAGCCCGGTGGGGAGCGGATACAATGAGCAGTTCTTC; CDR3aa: CASSPVGSGYNEQFF
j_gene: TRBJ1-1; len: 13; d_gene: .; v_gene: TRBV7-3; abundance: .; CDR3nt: TGTGCCAGCAGCTTCAACAGGGACACTGAAGCTTTCTTT; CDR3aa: CASSFNRDTEAFF
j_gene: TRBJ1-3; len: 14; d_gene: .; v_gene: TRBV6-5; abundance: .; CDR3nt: TGTGCCAGCAGTCCTACAGGGTCTGGAAACACCATATATTTT; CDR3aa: CASSPTGSGNTIYF
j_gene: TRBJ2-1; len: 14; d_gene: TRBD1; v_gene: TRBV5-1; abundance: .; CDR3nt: TGCGCCAGCAGTTACCGGGACAGCAACAATGAGCAGTTCTTC; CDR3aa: CASSYRDSNNEQFF
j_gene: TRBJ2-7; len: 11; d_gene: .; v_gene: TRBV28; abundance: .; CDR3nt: TGTGCCAGCAGAGCAGGCGCCGAGCAGTACTTC; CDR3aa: CASRAGAEQYF
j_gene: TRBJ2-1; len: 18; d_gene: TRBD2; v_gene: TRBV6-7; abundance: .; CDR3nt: TGTGCCAGCAGTTACCCTACTCAGACGACTAGCCCAAACAATGAGCAGTTCTTC; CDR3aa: CASSYPTQTTSPNNEQFF
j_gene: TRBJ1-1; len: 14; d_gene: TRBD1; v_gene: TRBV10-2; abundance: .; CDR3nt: TGCGCCAGCAGTGAGTTAGTCAGGGGGCCTGAAGCTTTCTTT; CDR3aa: CASSELVRGPEAFF
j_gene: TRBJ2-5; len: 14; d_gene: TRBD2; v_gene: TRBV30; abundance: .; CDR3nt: TGTGCCTGGAGAGGACCGGGGAGGGGAGAGACCCAGTACTTC; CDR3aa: CAWRGPGRGETQYF
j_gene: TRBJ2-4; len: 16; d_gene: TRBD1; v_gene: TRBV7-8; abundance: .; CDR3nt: TGTGCCAGCAGCCTGACAGGGATCATAGCCAAAAACATTCAGTACTTC; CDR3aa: CASSLTGIIAKNIQYF
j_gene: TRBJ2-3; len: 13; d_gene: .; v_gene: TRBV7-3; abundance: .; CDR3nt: TGTGCCAGCAGCTTACCGACAGCAGGGTCGCAGTATTTT; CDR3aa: CASSLPTAGSQYF
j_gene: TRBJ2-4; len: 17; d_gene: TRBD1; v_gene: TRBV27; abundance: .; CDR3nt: TGTGCCAGCAGTGCAACCGGGACAGGGTCGGTTTTAAACATTCAGTACTTC; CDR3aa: CASSATGTGSVLNIQYF
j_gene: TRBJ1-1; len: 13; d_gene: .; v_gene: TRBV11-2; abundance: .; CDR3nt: TGTGCCAGCAGCTTACTAGAGAACACTGAAGCTTTCTTT; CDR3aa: CASSLLENTEAFF
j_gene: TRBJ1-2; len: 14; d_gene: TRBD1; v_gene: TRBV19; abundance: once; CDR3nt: TGTGCCAGTAGTACAGGACAGGGAGACTATGGCTACACCTTC; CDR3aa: CASSTGQGDYGYTF
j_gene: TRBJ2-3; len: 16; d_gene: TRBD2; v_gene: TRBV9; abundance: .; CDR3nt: TGTGCCAGCAGCGAGGGACTAGCGGGTAACACATATACGCAGTATTTT; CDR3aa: CASSEGLAGNTYTQYF
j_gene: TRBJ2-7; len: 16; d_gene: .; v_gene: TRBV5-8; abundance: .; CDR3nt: TGTGCCAGCAGCTTGGGATTAGCGGATGGCTCCTACGAGCAGTACTTC; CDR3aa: CASSLGLADGSYEQYF
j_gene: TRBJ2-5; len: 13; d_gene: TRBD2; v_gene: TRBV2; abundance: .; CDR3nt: TGTGCCAGCAGTGAGGGACTAGCACGGGGCCAGTACTTC; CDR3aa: CASSEGLARGQYF
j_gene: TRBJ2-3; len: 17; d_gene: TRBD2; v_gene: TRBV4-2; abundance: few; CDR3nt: TGTGCCAGCAGCCAAGTATCCGGTCGGGGGGGCACAGATACGCAGTATTTT; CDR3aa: CASSQVSGRGGTDTQYF
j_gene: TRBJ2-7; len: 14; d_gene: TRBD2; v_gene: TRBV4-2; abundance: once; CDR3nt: TGTGCCAGCAGCATTAGCGGGGGGAAGGAAGAGCAGTACTTC; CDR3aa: CASSISGGKEEQYF
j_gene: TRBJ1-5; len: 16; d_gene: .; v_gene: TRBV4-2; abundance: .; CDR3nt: TGTGCCAGCAGCCAAGAGGGCAGTCCGGGCAATCAGCCCCAGCATTTT; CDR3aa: CASSQEGSPGNQPQHF
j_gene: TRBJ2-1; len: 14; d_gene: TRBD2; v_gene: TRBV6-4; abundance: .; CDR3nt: TGTGCCAGCAGCGAGCGGGGGGGAAGCAATGAGCAGTTCTTC; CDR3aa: CASSERGGSNEQFF